Here is one TCR beta chain with its context. The antigen is not known. This specimen belongs to a study of blood T cells in healthy people across ages. Findings and limits, study-wide: Donor CMV status, an unknown factor, possibly confounded changes in expanded clonotypes. Per million T cells, TCR beta diversity dropped roughly linearly as age increased. Unsorted PBMC material precluded a definitive naive versus antigen-experienced comparison.

A second PCR, run for roughly 7 to 11 cycles, used a sample-barcoded 5' primer plus a J-beta primer mix. Paired-end reads containing CDR3 totaled no fewer than 2.5 million for each sample. TCRdb used MiXCR to reprocess the 5' RACE reads, holding one entry per CDR3 protein. Of under 850,000 distinct CDR3 sequences in the sample, around 36% are singletons; the top ten hold 10% to 15%. The CDR3 consists of 15 residues. Trimming shortened V by 3 bases and J by 3 bases, and 15 bases separated the two germline ends. Germline values: CDR1 SGDLS, CDR2 YYNGEE. Sequenced material: blood. This clonotype was obtained from a man aged 18-30 years in good health. This chain joins TRBV9 and TRBJ1-1, with D hard to call. CDR3 loop: CASSASGVRDTEAFF. The CDR3 DNA is TGTGCCAGCAGCGCCTCCGGGGTGAGGGACACTGAAGCTTTCTTT.